Described below is a single T cell receptor (beta chain) sequence and its context. Its target is not known. The data were produced by immunoSEQ multiplex PCR, yet TCRdb's version contains in-frame clones alone and is incomplete. The sample has some 130,000 clones; approximately 91% are singletons. The data were taken from a study of T cell responses to AZD1222 COVID-19 vaccine. Findings and caveats of the study: Per reports, nearly half of all spike-specific TCRs target regions that are unmutated in variants. Spike-specific TCR depth and breadth grew after two AZD1222 doses. Possibly, clonal diversity was underestimated; donors were largely white British and included more females.

Researchers grouped second doses given at about 4 or about 12 weeks into one pool. This CDR3 spans 14 amino acids. CDR1 and CDR2 from the germline V gene are LNHNV and YYDKDF (reference sequence). The V end was cut by 1 base, the J end by 0 bases, with 7 bases between. This chain links TRBV15 with TRBJ2-7; unclear D gene. This TCR was recovered from an adult who received the AZD1222 COVID-19 vaccine. The input for sequencing was peripheral blood, taken 28 days after the second AZD1222 dose. CDR3 nucleotide sequence: TGTGCCACCAGCAGAGCCGGCAGCTCCTACGAGCAGTACTTC. Protein product: CATSRAGSSYEQYF.